This T cell receptor beta chain was retrieved from a study of T cell repertoires in cytomegalovirus infection. Overall study context: Selection of CMV epitopes for the study included recently identified HLA-C-restricted and well-studied HLA-B-restricted ones. Public signatures in TCR beta pointed to CMV infection and matching HLA type.

Comments on this clonotype: What it binds is unknown.

The CDR3 is 14 residues long. The germline CDR1 and CDR2 sequences are MDHEN and SYDVKM. J gave up 1 base and V 5 bases, and 3 bases lay outside the gene matches. TCRdb itself ran the reads through MiXCR, one entry per CDR3 protein. The table shows approximately 1,000,000 distinct CDR3 sequences, with more than 25% occurring only once. Findings and limits, study-wide: Cumulative frequency of public TCR beta families picked out carriers of CMV plus the relevant HLA. HLA-C-restricted CMV clonotypes gave the most frequent clonotype in two of eight donors.

This TCR came from a human donor in good health (CMV status not recorded). Some clones in this sample may be carry-over from other donors' samples. The V and J genes are TRBV28 and TRBJ1-1; 8 nucleotides match TRBD1. The starting material was cultured CD8+ T cells from PBMCs, obtained from culture after CMV antigen stimulation. As DNA, the CDR3 is TGTGCCAGCAGTGAGACAGGGGAGAACACTGAAGCTTTCTTT. Its protein product is CASSETGENTEAFF.